This is a list of T cell receptor beta chains from one sample in a study of blood T cell repertoires in COVID-19. Libraries were prepared by immunoSEQ multiplex PCR; TCRdb keeps only in-frame clonotypes and omits some of them. The data contain around 150,000 clones, about 86% of them singletons. The sequenced material came from peripheral blood. The receptors derive from a woman aged 70-85 years with COVID-19, enrolled during active disease. Both conserved end residues are part of each CDR3. The order of the fields is CDR3 DNA, CDR3 protein, clone size, CDR3 length, V gene, J gene, D gene. The D gene is left open where the match is weak. The size entry is marked missing in some rows and otherwise reads once, few, many or a size class.

TGTGCCAGCAGTTTAATCGACCCCTACTATAGCAATCAGCCCCAGCATTTT	CASSLIDPYYSNQPQHF	once	17	TRBV27	TRBJ1-5	.
TGTGCCAGCAGACCGGACACACGGAACACTGAAGCTTTCTTT	CASRPDTRNTEAFF	.	14	TRBV28	TRBJ1-1	.
TGTGCCAGCAGTTTATCAAAGGAGACGGGGAGTAGCAATCAGCCCCAGCATTTT	CASSLSKETGSSNQPQHF	.	18	TRBV27	TRBJ1-5	.
TGTGCCAGTAGTATTCAGGGCAGCTATGGCTACACCTTC	CASSIQGSYGYTF	.	13	TRBV19	TRBJ1-2	.
TGTGCCAGCAGTGAAATCAGGGGGCGGACCCAGTACTTC	CASSEIRGRTQYF	.	13	TRBV2	TRBJ2-5	TRBD1
TGTGCCAGTAGTATAGCGGGACTGGGGGTGGATGGCTACACCTTC	CASSIAGLGVDGYTF	.	15	TRBV19	TRBJ1-2	.
TGTGCCAGCAGCTCTGGGGGGGGAGGCACAGATACGCAGTATTTT	CASSSGGGGTDTQYF	.	15	TRBV5-4	TRBJ2-3	TRBD2
TGTGCCAGCAGGAGGACAGAAACGAACACTGAAGCTTTCTTT	CASRRTETNTEAFF	.	14	TRBV2	TRBJ1-1	.
TGTGCCAGCAGACGGGGTTCGGACACTGAAGCTTTCTTT	CASRRGSDTEAFF	.	13	TRBV11-2	TRBJ1-1	.
TGTGCCAGCAGCCCCATACGGGGGGGTGTGGGCAATCAGCCCCAGCATTTT	CASSPIRGGVGNQPQHF	.	17	TRBV27	TRBJ1-5	.
TGTGCCAGCAGCGGGGACAGGGGCCTGGGCGGGGAGCTGTTTTTT	CASSGDRGLGGELFF	.	15	TRBV5-6	TRBJ2-2	TRBD1
TGTGCCAGCAGACGAGGACAGGGCTATGGCTACACCTTC	CASRRGQGYGYTF	.	13	TRBV12-3/TRBV12-4	TRBJ1-2	TRBD1
TGTGCCAGCTCACCAGAGCCCGGGAGTGATTCACCCCTCCACTTT	CASSPEPGSDSPLHF	.	15	TRBV18	TRBJ1-6	.
TGCGCCAGCAGACCAGGGTCCGCAAACACCGGGGAGCTGTTTTTT	CASRPGSANTGELFF	.	15	TRBV5-1	TRBJ2-2	.
TGCGCCAGCAGCGACCAGGGGGCGCAAAGGACTGAAGCTTTCTTT	CASSDQGAQRTEAFF	.	15	TRBV5-1	TRBJ1-1	TRBD1
TGTGCAAGTCGCTCGTGGACAGGGGGCAGAAACTATGGCTACACCTTC	CASRSWTGGRNYGYTF	.	16	TRBV12-2	TRBJ1-2	.
TGTGCCGGTCCTATACAGGGGGACTTTGGCTACACCTTC	CAGPIQGDFGYTF	.	13	TRBV30	TRBJ1-2	TRBD1
TGTGCCAGCAGATCCCGGGAGGGGGGCAATCAGCCCCAGCATTTT	CASRSREGGNQPQHF	.	15	TRBV5-8	TRBJ1-5	.
TGTGCCAGCAGCTTACCGGGGAAGGTCGGTGGCTACACCTTC	CASSLPGKVGGYTF	.	14	TRBV5-4	TRBJ1-2	.
TGTGCCAGCAGACCGGGACTGCTCTATGGCTACACCTTC	CASRPGLLYGYTF	.	13	TRBV28	TRBJ1-2	.
TGCAGTGCTAGTGGAAGGCAGGGAGGGACTGAAGCTTTCTTT	CSASGRQGGTEAFF	once	14	TRBV20-1	TRBJ1-1	.
TGTGCCAGCAGTGAAGCCCCTGGGGCACCTGAAGCTTTCTTT	CASSEAPGAPEAFF	.	14	TRBV2	TRBJ1-1	.
TGTGCCAGCAGTTACTCGGCAGGGTCAGGGGAGCTGTTTTTT	CASSYSAGSGELFF	.	14	TRBV6-6	TRBJ2-2	.
TGTGCCAGCAAAGGAGGGCTGAACACTGAAGCTTTCTTT	CASKGGLNTEAFF	.	13	TRBV28	TRBJ1-1	.
TGTGCCAGCAGCCCAATTAGGACAGGGGGCTTGATTGGCTACACCTTC	CASSPIRTGGLIGYTF	.	16	TRBV3-1/TRBV3-2	TRBJ1-2	TRBD1
TGTGCCAGCAGCCGGGACAGGGGGCTGGATGAAGCTTTCTTT	CASSRDRGLDEAFF	.	14	TRBV3-1/TRBV3-2	TRBJ1-1	TRBD1
TGTGCCAGCAGCCCGGACAGCATGAACACTGAAGCTTTCTTT	CASSPDSMNTEAFF	.	14	TRBV7-2	TRBJ1-1	.
TGTGCCAGCAGCCAGGAATTAGCGGGGAGTTACACAGATACGCAGTATTTT	CASSQELAGSYTDTQYF	.	17	TRBV3-1/TRBV3-2	TRBJ2-3	TRBD2
TGCAGCGTTGTGGCAGGGCAGAACACTGAAGCTTTCTTT	CSVVAGQNTEAFF	.	13	TRBV29-1	TRBJ1-1	.
TGTGCCAGCAGCCCCCGGGGGTTCACCGGGGAGCTGTTTTTT	CASSPRGFTGELFF	.	14	TRBV9	TRBJ2-2	.
TGTGCCAGCAGCTTGCTCGCCCGGGACTATGGCTACACCTTC	CASSLLARDYGYTF	once	14	TRBV11-2	TRBJ1-2	.
TGTGCCAGCAGTGAAGTCCCGGCAGGGGGCAAGGGGAGTCAGCCCCAGCATTTT	CASSEVPAGGKGSQPQHF	.	18	TRBV2	TRBJ1-5	TRBD1
TGTGCCAGTAGCCCCGACAGGGAAGGCTACGAGCAGTACTTC	CASSPDREGYEQYF	once	14	TRBV19	TRBJ2-7	TRBD1
TGTGCCAGCAGTGAAGCTGGCGGCCCTGAAGCTTTCTTT	CASSEAGGPEAFF	once	13	TRBV6-1	TRBJ1-1	.
TGTGCCACCAGTGATTCAGGGGGCTCCTACAATGAGCAGTTCTTC	CATSDSGGSYNEQFF	once	15	TRBV24-1	TRBJ2-1	TRBD1
TGTGCCAGCAGTGCCTACCGGGGGACAGGCCGGACTGAAGCTTTCTTT	CASSAYRGTGRTEAFF	once	16	TRBV6-1	TRBJ1-1	TRBD1
TGTGCCAGCAGCGGGCACGAATTCGGAAAACTGTTTTTT	CASSGHEFGKLFF	few	13	TRBV7-9	TRBJ1-4	.
TGCAGCGTTACCGACAGGGAGTTTGCTGGAAACACCATATATTTT	CSVTDREFAGNTIYF	.	15	TRBV29-1	TRBJ1-3	TRBD1
TGTGCCAGCAGGGGCTACGGACAGAGCAATCAGCCCCAGCATTTT	CASRGYGQSNQPQHF	.	15	TRBV28	TRBJ1-5	.
TGTGCCTGGGGGGGGACTAGCGACTACAATGAGCAGTTCTTC	CAWGGTSDYNEQFF	.	14	TRBV30	TRBJ2-1	TRBD2
TGTGCCAGCCGGGGGACAGGGTGGACCGGGGAGCTGTTTTTT	CASRGTGWTGELFF	few	14	TRBV14	TRBJ2-2	TRBD1
TGTGCCAGCAGCTTGGCCAGGGGTAGGGATGAAAAACTGTTTTTT	CASSLARGRDEKLFF	.	15	TRBV5-6	TRBJ1-4	.
TGTGCCAGCAGCTTGGTGTCGGGTGTCACTGAAGCTTTCTTT	CASSLVSGVTEAFF	.	14	TRBV5-5	TRBJ1-1	.
TGTGCCAGCAGTTTATTGGGACAGGTAAACACTGAAGCTTTCTTT	CASSLLGQVNTEAFF	.	15	TRBV28	TRBJ1-1	TRBD1
TGTGCCAGCAGCTACGGACAGGGGGTGTTTGCCGGGGAGCTGTTTTTT	CASSYGQGVFAGELFF	few	16	TRBV7-9	TRBJ2-2	TRBD1
TGTGCCAGCAGTTTAGCGGGGGGGCCCGCAGATACGCAGTATTTT	CASSLAGGPADTQYF	.	15	TRBV28	TRBJ2-3	TRBD2
TGTGCCAGCAGCATAAGAGTGGGGGGGGACTATGGCTACACCTTC	CASSIRVGGDYGYTF	.	15	TRBV9	TRBJ1-2	.
TGTGCCAGCTCACCACGGACAGGGGTCGACGAGCAGTACTTC	CASSPRTGVDEQYF	.	14	TRBV18	TRBJ2-7	TRBD1
TGCAGCGTTCTTGGACAGGGGTACGAGCAGTACTTC	CSVLGQGYEQYF	once	12	TRBV29-1	TRBJ2-7	TRBD1
TGTGCCACCCTCCTCAGGGGCACCCAAGAGACCCAGTACTTC	CATLLRGTQETQYF	.	14	TRBV5-4	TRBJ2-5	.
TGTGCCAGCAGCCCCGGGACAGGGGGCGGACAGCCCCAGCATTTT	CASSPGTGGGQPQHF	.	15	TRBV3-1/TRBV3-2	TRBJ1-5	TRBD1
TGCGCCAGCAGAGGGACTAGCGGGGCACAAGAGACCCAGTACTTC	CASRGTSGAQETQYF	.	15	TRBV10-2	TRBJ2-5	TRBD2
TGCAGCGTCCCCCACGGGGTATCGGGCTATGGCTACACCTTC	CSVPHGVSGYGYTF	.	14	TRBV29-1	TRBJ1-2	.
TGTGCCAGCACCATATGGACAGGGGGTTCCTACGAGCAGTACTTC	CASTIWTGGSYEQYF	.	15	TRBV4-2	TRBJ2-7	TRBD1
TGTGCCAGCAGCCCCAACAGCTATAACACTGAAGCTTTCTTT	CASSPNSYNTEAFF	.	14	TRBV7-9	TRBJ1-1	.
TGTGCCAGCTCCCTTCAGGGTTCTGGGGCCAACGTCCTGACTTTC	CASSLQGSGANVLTF	.	15	TRBV18	TRBJ2-6	.
TGCGCCAGCAGCTTGCGAGAGGCCATGAACACTGAAGCTTTCTTT	CASSLREAMNTEAFF	.	15	TRBV5-1	TRBJ1-1	.
TGCGCCAGCAGCTTGGCCAGCGGGGCTGAGCAGTTCTTC	CASSLASGAEQFF	.	13	TRBV5-1	TRBJ2-1	TRBD2
TGCGCCAGCAGCCACGACAGGGGCAATTCACCCCTCCACTTT	CASSHDRGNSPLHF	.	14	TRBV5-1	TRBJ1-6	TRBD1